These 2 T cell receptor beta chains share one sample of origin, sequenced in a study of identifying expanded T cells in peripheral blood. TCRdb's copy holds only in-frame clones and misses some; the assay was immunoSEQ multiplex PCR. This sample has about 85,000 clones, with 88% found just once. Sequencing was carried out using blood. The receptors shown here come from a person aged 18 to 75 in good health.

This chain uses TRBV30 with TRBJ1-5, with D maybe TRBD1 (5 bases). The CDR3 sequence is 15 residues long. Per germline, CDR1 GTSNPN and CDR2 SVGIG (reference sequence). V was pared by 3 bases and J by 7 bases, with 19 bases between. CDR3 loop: CAWRVRAAGGQPQHF. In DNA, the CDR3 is TGTGCCTGGAGGGTCCGGGCGGCGGGGGGACAGCCCCAGCATTTT. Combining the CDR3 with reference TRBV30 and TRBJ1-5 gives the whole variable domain SQTIHQWPATLVQPVGSPLSLECTVEGTSNPNLYWYRQAAGRGLQLLFYSVGIGQISSEVPQNLSASRPQDRQFILSSKKLLLSDSGFYLCAWRVRAAGGQPQHFGDGTRLSIL.

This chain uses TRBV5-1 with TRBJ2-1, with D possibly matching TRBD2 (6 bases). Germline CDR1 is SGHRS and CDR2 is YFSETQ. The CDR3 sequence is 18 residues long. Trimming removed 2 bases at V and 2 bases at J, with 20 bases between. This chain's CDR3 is CASSLFGTMRGPYNEQFF. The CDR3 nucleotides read TGCGCCAGCAGCTTATTCGGGACGATGCGGGGTCCCTACAATGAGCAGTTCTTC.